Ten or more counts support the clone carrying this T cell receptor (beta chain). Its antigen is not known. The data are from a study of beta chain features in type 1 diabetes. The entirety of the isolated RNA underwent reverse transcription, so expressed TCRB transcripts were sequenced. Millions of reads were obtained on average from naive, central memory and regulatory T cell samples. Clones were read by immunoSEQ multiplex PCR, and TCRdb kept only the in-frame ones, dropping some. The sample has 95,000 to 150,000 clones; 15% to 20% are singletons. Germline CDR1 LNHNV, CDR2 YYDKDF (reference sequence). The CDR3 has 15 amino acids. V was clipped by 1 base and J by 4 bases, with 14 bases between them. General study results and limits: Patients with Type 1 diabetes showed moderately but significantly shorter TCRB CDR3s in all four CD4+ subsets. Over-representation of high TCR-expressing cells was a possible consequence of cDNA sequencing.

The sequenced sample was central memory CD4+ T cells from blood. The chain uses TRBV15 and TRBJ2-7; maybe TRBD1 (7 bases). This sequence originates from a man aged 18 to 30 with type 1 diabetes. CDR3 amino acids: CATSRAPTGRYEQYF. In nucleotides, the CDR3 is TGTGCCACCAGCAGAGCACCGACAGGGAGGTACGAGCAGTACTTC. Drawing the rest from reference TRBV15 and TRBJ2-7, the complete variable domain is DAMVIQNPRYQVTQFGKPVTLSCSQTLNHNVMYWYQQKSSQAPKLLFHYYDKDFNNEADTPDNFQSRRPNTSFCFLDIRSPGLGDTAMYLCATSRAPTGRYEQYFGPGTRLTVT.